This TCR beta chain was captured in a study of shared clonotypes between healthy human individuals. In the original processing: Junction-only sequences without quality scores were provided by ImmunoSEQ, so filtering was different. The protocol was immunoSEQ multiplex PCR, while the TCRdb copy is restricted to in-frame clones and leaves out a portion. V, J and clone size derive from that table, while D and trimming were established from the DNA sequence. Among under 2,000,000 clones listed, about 95% were seen once. Whole-study results and caveats: Among the subsets, naive ones generally showed larger estimated richness than memory ones. The represented genetic and exposure-history diversity was limited by the small number of donors.

Naive CD8 cells were CD45RO-negative, positively selected for CCR7, excluding terminally differentiated effector memory CD45RA+ cells. CDR3 length equals 16 residues. Germline V gene data show CDR1 as MGHRA and CDR2 as YSYEKL. V was pared by 7 bases and J by 1 base, with 18 bases between. A remark on this clone: Its antigen remains unknown.

This TCR came from a man aged 18 to 30 in good health. Sequencing used naive CD8+ T cells sorted from blood. The chain combines TRBV4-1 with TRBJ2-3; TRBD2 is a possible D gene (6 bases). CDR3 protein: CASTLGGPLRTDTQYF. The CDR3 nucleotides are TGCGCCAGCACTCTGGGAGGCCCACTACGCACAGATACGCAGTATTTT.